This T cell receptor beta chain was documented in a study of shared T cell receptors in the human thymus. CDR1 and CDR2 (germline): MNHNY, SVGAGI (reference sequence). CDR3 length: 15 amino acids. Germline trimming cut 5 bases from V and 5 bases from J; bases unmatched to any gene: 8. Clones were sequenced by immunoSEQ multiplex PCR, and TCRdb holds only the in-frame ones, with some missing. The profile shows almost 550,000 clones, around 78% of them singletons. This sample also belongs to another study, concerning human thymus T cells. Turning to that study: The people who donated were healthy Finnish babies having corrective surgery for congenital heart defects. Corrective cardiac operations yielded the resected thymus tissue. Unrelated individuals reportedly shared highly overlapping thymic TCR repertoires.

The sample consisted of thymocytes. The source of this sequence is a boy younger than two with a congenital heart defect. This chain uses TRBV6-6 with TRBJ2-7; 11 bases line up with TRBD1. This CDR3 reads CASSKDGTGGDEQYF. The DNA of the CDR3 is TGTGCCAGCAGTAAAGATGGGACAGGGGGGGACGAGCAGTACTTC.